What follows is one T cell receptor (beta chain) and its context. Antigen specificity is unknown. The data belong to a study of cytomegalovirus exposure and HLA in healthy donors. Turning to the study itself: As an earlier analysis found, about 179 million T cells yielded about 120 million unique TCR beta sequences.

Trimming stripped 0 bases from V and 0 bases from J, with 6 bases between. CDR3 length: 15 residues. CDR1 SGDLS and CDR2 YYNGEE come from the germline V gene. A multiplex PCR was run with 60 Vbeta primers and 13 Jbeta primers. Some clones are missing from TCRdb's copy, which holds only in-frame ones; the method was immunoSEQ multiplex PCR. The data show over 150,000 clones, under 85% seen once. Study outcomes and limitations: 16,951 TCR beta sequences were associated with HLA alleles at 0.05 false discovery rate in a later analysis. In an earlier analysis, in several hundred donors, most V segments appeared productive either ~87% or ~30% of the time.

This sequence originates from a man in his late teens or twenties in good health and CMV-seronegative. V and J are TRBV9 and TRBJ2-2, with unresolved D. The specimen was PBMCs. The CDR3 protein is CASSVARTNTGELFF. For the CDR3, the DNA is TGTGCCAGCAGCGTAGCGCGGACGAACACCGGGGAGCTGTTTTTT. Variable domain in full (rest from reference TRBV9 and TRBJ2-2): DSGVTQTPKHLITATGQRVTLRCSPRSGDLSVYWYQQSLDQGLQFLIQYYNGEERAKGNILERFSAQQFPDLHSELNLSSLELGDSALYFCASSVARTNTGELFFGEGSRLTVL.